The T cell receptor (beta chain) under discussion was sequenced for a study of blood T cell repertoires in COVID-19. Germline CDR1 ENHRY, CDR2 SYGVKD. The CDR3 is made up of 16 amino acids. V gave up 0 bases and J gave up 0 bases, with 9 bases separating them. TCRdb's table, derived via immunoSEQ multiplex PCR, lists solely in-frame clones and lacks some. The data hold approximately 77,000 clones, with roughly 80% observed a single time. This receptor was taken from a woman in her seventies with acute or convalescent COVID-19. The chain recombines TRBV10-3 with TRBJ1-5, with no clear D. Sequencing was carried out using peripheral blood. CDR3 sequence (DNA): TGTGCCATCAGTGAGTCGAGAGGGATTAGCAATCAGCCCCAGCATTTT. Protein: CAISESRGISNQPQHF.